Given below is one T cell receptor beta chain in context. Its antigen is still unknown. No qualities accompany the bases; no much larger clone lies one base away. The data are from a study of T cell repertoires in cytomegalovirus infection (dated by TCRdb to between 2018 and 2020). About the investigation overall: Peptide stimulations targeted recently identified HLA-C-restricted CMV epitopes, whose presentation resists viral immunomodulation, together with well-studied HLA-B-restricted epitopes. Donor HLA type was relevant to the analysis, because carriage of CMV infection together with the matching HLA type was indicated by public TCR beta signatures.

Sequencer: Illumina HiSeq 1500. The raw public data were reprocessed by TCRdb itself: fastp quality trimming at Q25, MiXCR clonotype calling, in-frame beta chains only. Rows are combined by CDR3 protein, so each entry shows the most common genes and DNA. The sample table holds about 310,000 distinct CDR3 sequences, of which 25% were seen once. The ten largest clones capture about an eighth of the sample. The meaning of the sample's treatment or condition label: in vitro stimulation with specific CMV peptide epitopes to enrich CMV-specific T cells. A distance of 5 bases separates the germline ends of V and J, which lose 4 bases and 4 bases respectively. According to the germline V gene (reference sequence), CDR1 reads GTSNPN and CDR2 reads SVGIG. There are 12 amino acids in the CDR3, from cysteine to phenylalanine inclusive. The entry retains the CDR3 DNA only, 36 bases that are in frame from base 1.

The paper as a whole reports these results and caveats: In both this cohort and an independent approximately 400-donor cohort, the cumulative frequency of public TCR beta family members distinguished carriers of CMV infection plus the relevant HLA type. The ex vivo response was dominated by HLA-C-restricted CMV-specific TCR beta clonotypes, which also provided the single most frequent clonotype in two of eight donors.

The sequence joins TRBV30 to TRBJ1-6; the D gene lacks a confident call. The source of this sequence is a human donor in good health (CMV status not recorded). Some clones in this sample may be carry-over from other donors' samples. The sample consisted of cultured PBMCs, taken from culture after CMV antigen stimulation. The bases are TGTGCCTGGAACACGTATAATTCACCCCTCCACTTT. Translated, it reads CAWNTYNSPLHF.